The 8 T cell receptor beta chains in this list originate from one sample, sequenced in a study of blood T cell repertoires in COVID-19 (dated by TCRdb to between 2020 and 2021). Libraries were constructed by the immunoSEQ multiplex PCR assay. TCRdb carries this immuneACCESS record with in-frame sequences only. Its versions omit some clonotypes, under half of them owing to an unresolved V gene in the studies checked, with the rest unexplained. The sample has hundreds of thousands of clones on record, 80% to 85% of them singletons. The ten largest clonotypes hold about a sixth of the sample. The sample taken for sequencing was peripheral blood. The receptors shown here come from a woman at least 80 years old with active or convalescent COVID-19.

The chain is built from TRBV6-5 and TRBJ2-3, with D hard to call. Germline CDR1 MNHEY, CDR2 SVGAGI. The CDR3 has 13 residues. The V and J ends lost 2 bases and 5 bases respectively, with 8 bases between them. CDR3 bases: TGTGCCAGCAGTTACGACTCAATAGATACGCAGTATTTT. Translating gives CASSYDSIDTQYF.

This clone was found a few times. In DNA, the CDR3 is TGTGCTAGTGGCTCGCCGGGACAGGGAACATACGAGCAGTACTTC. Translated, it gives CASGSPGQGTYEQYF. The gene calls are TRBV12-5 and TRBJ2-7, with TRBD1 matching over 9 bases. The CDR3 loop spans 15 amino acids. Germline V gene lookup returns CDR1 LGHNT and CDR2 FRNRAP. After removal of 6 bases from V and 4 bases from J, the junction contained 10 bases not matched to a gene.

CDR3 in DNA: TGTGCCAGCGGCCCCGGGGGGACAGGGGGACACGAGCAGTACTTC. Translating gives CASGPGGTGGHEQYF. The chain employs TRBV28 and TRBJ2-7; 11 bases are shared with TRBD1. The CDR3 totals 15 residues. Germline trimming cut 8 bases from V and 5 bases from J; bases unmatched to any gene: 11. Germline CDR1 and CDR2: MDHEN and SYDVKM.

V is TRBV5-6 and J is TRBJ2-7; D is perhaps TRBD1 (6 bases). Germline values: CDR1 SGHDT, CDR2 YYEEEE. The CDR3 is made up of 13 amino acids. V was pared by 4 bases and J by 11 bases, with 19 bases between. CDR3: CASSLSLQGDEYF. The CDR3 DNA sequence: TGTGCCAGCAGCCTCTCTTTACAGGGAGACGAGTACTTC. Full variable domain (remainder filled in from reference TRBV5-6 and TRBJ2-7): DAGVTQSPTHLIKTRGQQVTLRCSPKSGHDTVSWYQQALGQGPQFIFQYYEEEERQRGNFPDRFSGHQFPNYSSELNVNALLLGDSALYLCASSLSLQGDEYFGPGTRLTVT.

As for this clone: Other DNA sequences in the sample encode the same CDR3. The rearrangement joins TRBV5-1 to TRBJ2-7, with TRBD1 matching 7 bases. This CDR3 is 13 amino acids long. CDR1 SGHRS and CDR2 YFSETQ come from the germline V gene. The junction had 0 bases not matched to a gene; V was cut back by 3 bases and J by 0 bases. This CDR3 is CASSWDSSYEQYF. The CDR3 region has the DNA TGCGCCAGCAGCTGGGACAGCTCCTACGAGCAGTACTTC.

The chain links TRBV6-2 or TRBV6-3 to TRBJ2-6; D possibly corresponds to TRBD1 (7 bases). The CDR3 is 18 amino acids. CDR1 and CDR2 (germline): MNHEY, SVGEGT. Trimming left V 5 bases short and J 3 bases short, with 20 bases between. The CDR3 DNA reads TGTGCCAGCAGTGGGCCTAGGACAGGAGGGAATGGGGCCAACGTCCTGACTTTC. Protein: CASSGPRTGGNGANVLTF.

The chain couples TRBV5-6 to TRBJ1-2; 10 nucleotides match TRBD1. There are 14 residues in the CDR3. With 4 bases clipped from V and 8 bases from J, the junction kept 8 bases outside the gene matches. Germline V CDR1 and CDR2: SGHDT, YYEEEE. DNA for the CDR3: TGTGCCAGCAGCCCCCGGGACAGGGGTAAAGGCTACACCTTC. This sequence encodes CASSPRDRGKGYTF.

This clone was detected a few times. The genes are TRBV6-5 and TRBJ2-2, with TRBD1 matching over 11 bases. The CDR3 runs to 15 residues. The junction had 4 bases not matched to a gene; V was cut back by 4 bases and J by 6 bases. In germline, CDR1 is MNHEY, CDR2 SVGAGI. The CDR3, as DNA: TGTGCCAGCAGTTCCGGGACAGGGGGTTCCGGGGAGCTGTTTTTT. Translated: CASSSGTGGSGELFF.